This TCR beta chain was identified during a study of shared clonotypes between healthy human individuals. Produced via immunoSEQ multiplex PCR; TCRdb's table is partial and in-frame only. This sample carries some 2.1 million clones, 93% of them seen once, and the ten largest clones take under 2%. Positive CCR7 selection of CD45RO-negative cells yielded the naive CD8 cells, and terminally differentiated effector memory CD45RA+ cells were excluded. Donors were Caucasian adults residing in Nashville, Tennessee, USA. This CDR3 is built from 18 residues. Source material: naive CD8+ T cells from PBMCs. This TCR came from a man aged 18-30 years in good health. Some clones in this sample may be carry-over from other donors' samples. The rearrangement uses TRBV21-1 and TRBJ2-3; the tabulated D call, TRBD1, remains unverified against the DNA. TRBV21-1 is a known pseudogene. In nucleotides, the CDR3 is TGTGCCAGCAGCCCCCAACCGACAGGGCACGCCTGGGCAGATACGCAGTATTTT. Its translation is CASSPQPTGHAWADTQYF.